This T cell receptor (beta chain) originates from a study of blood T cell repertoires in COVID-19. Repertoires were generated with immunoSEQ multiplex PCR, while TCRdb's copy carries only in-frame clones and drops some. In the table there are about 310,000 clones, around nine tenths of which are singletons. The CDR3 extends over 16 amino acids. Looked up from germline, CDR1 is SGHRS and CDR2 is YFSETQ. The J segment lost 3 bases and the V segment lost 0 bases, leaving 1 base of the junction unmatched. The sequenced sample consisted of peripheral blood. V and J are TRBV5-1 and TRBJ2-3; 13 nucleotides line up with TRBD2. The source is a man between 65 and 79 years old with acute or convalescent COVID-19. The CDR3 bases are TGCGCCAGCAGCTTGGGGGGACTAGCGGGGACAGATACGCAGTATTTT. Its protein is CASSLGGLAGTDTQYF.